This T cell receptor (beta chain) derives from a study of blood T cell repertoires in COVID-19. In the study overall: The analysed material was cDNA or gDNA that came from T cells, B-cell-depleted T cells, or PBMCs.

The CDR3 is 18 amino acids. Germline CDR1 reads SGHNT; CDR2 reads YENEEA. V lost 5 bases, J lost 5 bases, and 25 bases lay in between. This clone was observed once. The protocol was immunoSEQ multiplex PCR, while the TCRdb copy is restricted to in-frame clones and leaves out a portion. The sample yields 130,000 to 150,000 clones, around 83% seen once. This TCR was recovered from a man aged 55 to 69 with active or convalescent COVID-19. This chain joins TRBV11-3 and TRBJ1-3, with D possibly matching TRBD1 (6 bases). Sequenced material: peripheral blood. The CDR3 here is CASSQNTTGRATRNTIYF. CDR3 nucleotides: TGTGCCAGCAGCCAAAACACCACAGGGCGGGCTACTAGAAACACCATATATTTT.